The 4 T cell receptor beta chains reported below all come from one sample, sequenced in a study of CD8 T cells in Susac syndrome. Reverse transcription of roughly 0.5 to 1 ug RNA used random hexamers. TCRdb re-derived calls from the immunoSEQ multiplex PCR reads in MiXCR, one entry per CDR3 protein. The sample consists of about 120,000 distinct CDR3 sequences, just under 95% of them appearing once. Sequenced input: CD8+ T cells from PBMCs. All receptors derive from a human donor with Susac syndrome.

This rearrangement joins TRBV4-1 to TRBJ1-2; the D is unclear. The CDR3 is made up of 12 amino acids. The V gene's germline CDR1 is MGHRA and CDR2 YSYEKL. Trimming took off 0 bases at V and 8 bases at J, with 7 bases between the two ends. The CDR3 loop reads CASSQDKRGYTF. In nucleotides, the CDR3 is TGCGCCAGCAGCCAAGATAAACGGGGCTACACCTTC.

The V and J genes are TRBV20-1 and TRBJ2-5, with 8 bases fitting TRBD1. Germline V gene data show CDR1 as DFQATT and CDR2 as SNEGSKA (reference sequence). The V and J ends lost 0 bases and 3 bases, in that order; junction bases with no gene match: 6. The CDR3 consists of 15 residues. CDR3 DNA: TGCAGTGCTAGAGATCTGACAGGGGCCAAAGAGACCCAGTACTTC. It yields the protein CSARDLTGAKETQYF.

The chain couples TRBV13 to TRBJ2-1, with D perhaps matching TRBD2 (5 bases). Germline-derived CDR1 and CDR2 are PRHDT and FYEKMQ (reference sequence). Trimming shortened V by 1 base and J by 5 bases, and 9 bases separated the two germline ends. The CDR3 sequence is 14 residues long. The CDR3 spells CASSLEGSDNEQFF. The DNA of the CDR3 is TGTGCCAGCAGCTTAGAGGGTAGCGACAATGAGCAGTTCTTC.

The V and J genes are TRBV13 and TRBJ1-2, with D perhaps TRBD1 (5 bases). The CDR3 sequence is 14 residues long. The ends were cut back, 3 bases at V and 1 base at J, with 9 bases in the middle. CDR1 and CDR2 from the germline V gene are PRHDT and FYEKMQ (reference sequence). The DNA of the CDR3 is TGTGCCAGCAGCTTGAGGACATATAACTATGGCTACACCTTC. Its translation is CASSLRTYNYGYTF.